These 10 T cell receptor beta chains came from one sample sequenced in a study of human T cells and chemical hapten exposure. TCRdb re-called the RACE reads through MiXCR, storing one row per CDR3 protein. In the table there are 70,000 to 90,000 distinct CDR3 sequences, 10% to 12% of which are singletons. Time point reported: patch test 3, about 24 weeks after DPC sensitization. This sample's treatment: therapeutic diphenylcyclopropenone sensitization with weekly scalp DPC. Source: whole blood, taken in connection with sensitization to the hapten diphenylcyclopropenone (DPC). Receptors originate from a woman aged 50 to 65 with alopecia areata. Some clones in this sample may be carry-over from other donors' samples.

The chain recombines TRBV12-3 or TRBV12-4 with TRBJ1-1, with D possibly being TRBD1 (6 bases). The V gene lost 6 bases and the J gene lost 1 base, with 15 bases spanning the gap. The CDR3 spans 15 residues. The CDR3 spells CASRPTQGKNTEAFF. For the CDR3, the DNA is TGTGCCAGCAGGCCAACACAGGGAAAGAACACTGAAGCTTTCTTT.

The J gene is TRBJ2-1, the V gene TRBV6-1; TRBD2 might be the D (5 bases). Trimming removed 5 bases at V and 9 bases at J, with 14 bases between. CDR3 length: 13 amino acids. Germline V gene lookup returns CDR1 MNHNS and CDR2 SASEGT. The CDR3 loop reads CASSPSSQGEQFF. For the CDR3, the DNA is TGTGCCAGCAGTCCTAGCAGCCAAGGTGAGCAGTTCTTC.

This clonotype has at least ten counts. The chain couples TRBV6-2 or TRBV6-3 to TRBJ2-7, with 8 bases fitting TRBD1. CDR1 and CDR2 (germline): MNHEY, SVGEGT. The CDR3 length is 16 residues. Losses at the gene ends were 4 bases for V and 7 bases for J; bases not matched to a gene: 15. CDR3 in DNA: TGTGCCAGCAGTTCTTGGGCCCAGCGACAGGGGCCGGAGCAGTACTTC. Protein: CASSSWAQRQGPEQYF.

This clonotype was found many times. The chain couples TRBV12-3 or TRBV12-4 to TRBJ1-5; tentative D call: TRBD1 (6 bases). Trimming stripped 5 bases from V and 7 bases from J, with 12 bases between. CDR3 length equals 13 residues. The CDR3 DNA sequence: TGTGCCAGCAGTCGGGGACATCCCCAGCCCCAGCATTTT. Translated: CASSRGHPQPQHF.

This clonotype has a handful of counts. V usage is TRBV29-1 and J usage is TRBJ1-1, with D possibly being TRBD1 (6 bases). Trimming pared 4 bases from V and 1 base from J, leaving 10 bases between. The CDR3 totals 13 residues. The germline gives CDR1 SQVTM, CDR2 ANQGSEA. Written as DNA, the CDR3 is TGCAGCGTTGGGGTCAGGGGGAACACTGAAGCTTTCTTT. As protein: CSVGVRGNTEAFF.

The chain is built from TRBV7-8 and TRBJ2-3; D is uncertain. The CDR3 loop spans 13 amino acids. Germline-derived CDR1 and CDR2 are SGHVS and FQNEAQ. Trimming cost V 6 bases and J 5 bases, with 12 bases left between them. CDR3 DNA sequence: TGTGCCAGCAGGCCGGCGAGCCAAGATACGCAGTATTTT. Translated: CASRPASQDTQYF. Full variable domain (remainder filled in from reference TRBV7-8 and TRBJ2-3): GAGVSQSPRYKVAKRGQDVALRCDPISGHVSLFWYQQALGQGPEFLTYFQNEAQLDKSGLPSDRFFAERPEGSVSTLKIQRTQQEDSAVYLCASRPASQDTQYFGPGTRLTVL.

This clonotype was recorded at least ten times. The chain links TRBV20-1 to TRBJ1-5, with D maybe TRBD1 (5 bases). This CDR3 is 14 amino acids long. In germline, CDR1 is DFQATT, CDR2 SNEGSKA (reference sequence). The germline V and J ends were trimmed by 4 bases and 2 bases, with 12 bases remaining between them. CDR3 nucleotides: TGCAGTGCTACAAATCCCAGGGGCAATCAGCCCCAGCATTTT. Amino acids: CSATNPRGNQPQHF.

On this clonotype: A much more abundant neighbour one base away suggests this may be a read error. V usage is TRBV19 and J usage is TRBJ1-1; D remains unclear. The length of the CDR3 is 13 residues. Per the germline V gene, CDR1 is LNHDA and CDR2 is SQIVND (reference sequence). DNA for the CDR3: TGTACCAGTAGTATAGCCTCAGGCACTGAAGCTTTCTTT. The encoded protein is CTSSIASGTEAFF.

Many counts were recorded for this clonotype. The CDR3: CAISAAKREPRGEQYF. In nucleotides, the CDR3 is TGTGCCATCAGTGCAGCTAAGCGGGAGCCACGAGGCGAGCAGTACTTC. The chain is built from TRBV10-3 and TRBJ2-7; 8 bases are shared with TRBD2. CDR3 length equals 16 residues. Per germline, CDR1 ENHRY and CDR2 SYGVKD. V dropped 4 bases and J dropped 6; count of bases not matched to a gene: 14.

This clonotype was seen a few times. This chain links TRBV5-6 with TRBJ2-1; possible D gene TRBD2, 5 bases. Trimming pared 3 bases from V and 8 bases from J, leaving 15 bases between. The germline CDR1 and CDR2 sequences are SGHDT and YYEEEE. The CDR3 has 14 amino acids. DNA for the CDR3: TGTGCCAGCAGCTCCGGGATCCAACACGATGAGCAGTTCTTC. Translated: CASSSGIQHDEQFF. The full variable domain, rest sourced from reference TRBV5-6 and TRBJ2-1, is DAGVTQSPTHLIKTRGQQVTLRCSPKSGHDTVSWYQQALGQGPQFIFQYYEEEERQRGNFPDRFSGHQFPNYSSELNVNALLLGDSALYLCASSSGIQHDEQFFGPGTRLTVL.